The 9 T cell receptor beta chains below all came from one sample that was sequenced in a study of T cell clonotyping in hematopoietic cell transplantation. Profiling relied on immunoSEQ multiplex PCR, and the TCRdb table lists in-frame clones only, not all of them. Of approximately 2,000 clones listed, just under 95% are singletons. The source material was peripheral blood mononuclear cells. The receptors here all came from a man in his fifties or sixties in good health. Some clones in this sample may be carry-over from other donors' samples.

The CDR3 coding sequence is TGTGCCAGCAGTTCGCAGGGGGCAGCCTATGGCTACACCTTC. Its translation: CASSSQGAAYGYTF. The rearrangement joins TRBV7-8 to TRBJ1-2, with TRBD1 matching 8 bases. This CDR3 is 14 amino acids long. Looked up from germline, CDR1 is SGHVS and CDR2 is FQNEAQ. The trim removed 6 bases at V and 4 bases at J, leaving 7 bases unmatched.

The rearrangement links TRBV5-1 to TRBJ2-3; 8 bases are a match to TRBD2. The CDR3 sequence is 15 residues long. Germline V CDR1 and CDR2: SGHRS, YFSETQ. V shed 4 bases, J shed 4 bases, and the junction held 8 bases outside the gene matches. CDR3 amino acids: CASSPLAGGADTQYF. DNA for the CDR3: TGCGCCAGCAGCCCCCTGGCGGGGGGTGCAGATACGCAGTATTTT.

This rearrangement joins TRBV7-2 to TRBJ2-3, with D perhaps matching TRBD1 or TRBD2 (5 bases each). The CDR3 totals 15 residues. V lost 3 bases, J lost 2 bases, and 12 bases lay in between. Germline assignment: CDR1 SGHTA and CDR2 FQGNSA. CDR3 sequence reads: CASSFRDPNTDTQYF. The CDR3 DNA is TGTGCCAGCAGCTTCCGGGACCCAAACACAGATACGCAGTATTTT. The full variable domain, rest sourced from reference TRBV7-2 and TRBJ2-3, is GAGVSQSPSNKVTEKGKDVELRCDPISGHTALYWYRQSLGQGLEFLIYFQGNSAPDKSGLPSDRFSAERTGGSVSTLTIQRTQQEDSAVYLCASSFRDPNTDTQYFGPGTRLTVL.

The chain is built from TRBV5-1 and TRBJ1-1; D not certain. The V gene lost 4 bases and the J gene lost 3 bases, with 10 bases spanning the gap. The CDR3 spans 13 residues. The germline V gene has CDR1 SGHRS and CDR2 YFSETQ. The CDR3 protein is CASSPNGYTEAFF. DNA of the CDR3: TGCGCCAGCAGCCCGAATGGGTACACTGAAGCTTTCTTT.

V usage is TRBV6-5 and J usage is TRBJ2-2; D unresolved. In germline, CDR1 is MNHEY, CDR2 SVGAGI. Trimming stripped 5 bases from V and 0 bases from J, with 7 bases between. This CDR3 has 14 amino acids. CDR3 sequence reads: CASSKVPNTGELFF. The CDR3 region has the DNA TGTGCCAGCAGTAAGGTTCCGAACACCGGGGAGCTGTTTTTT.

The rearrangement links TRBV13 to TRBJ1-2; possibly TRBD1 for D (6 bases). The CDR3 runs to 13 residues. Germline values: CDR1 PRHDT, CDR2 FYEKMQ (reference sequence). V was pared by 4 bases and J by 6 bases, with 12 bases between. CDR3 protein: CASSSPKGDGYTF. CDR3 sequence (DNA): TGTGCCAGCAGCTCCCCGAAGGGGGATGGCTACACCTTC.

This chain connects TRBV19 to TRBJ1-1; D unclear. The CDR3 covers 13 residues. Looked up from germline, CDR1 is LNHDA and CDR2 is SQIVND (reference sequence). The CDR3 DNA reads TGTGGGACTTCGCGGGGTGGGGACACTGAAGCTTTCTTT. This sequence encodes CGTSRGGDTEAFF.

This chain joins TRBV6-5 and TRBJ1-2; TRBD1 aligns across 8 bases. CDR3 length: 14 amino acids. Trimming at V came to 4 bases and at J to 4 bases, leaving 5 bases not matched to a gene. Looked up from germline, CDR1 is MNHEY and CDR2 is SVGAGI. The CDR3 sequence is CASSSGGSGYGYTF. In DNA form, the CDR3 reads TGTGCCAGCAGTTCAGGGGGCTCGGGCTATGGCTACACCTTC.

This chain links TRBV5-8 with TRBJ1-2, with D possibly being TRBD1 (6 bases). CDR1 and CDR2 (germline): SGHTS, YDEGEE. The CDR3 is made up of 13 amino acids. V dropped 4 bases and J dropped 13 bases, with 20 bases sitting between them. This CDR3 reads CASSGQDSPIFTF. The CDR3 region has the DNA TGTGCCAGCAGCGGGCAGGACAGCCCAATTTTCACCTTC.